This T cell receptor beta chain was recorded in a study of T cell responses to AZD1222 COVID-19 vaccine. Overall study results and limits: Distributed over spike, vaccine-associated CD4 TCRs predominated at 160-218 and 743-854. Two doses of AZD1222 preceded a rise in Spike-specific TCR breadth and depth.

Comments on this clone: The antigen is not known.

The CDR3 sequence is 14 residues long. Trimming pared 0 bases from V and 5 bases from J, leaving 10 bases between. The germline gives CDR1 WNHNN, CDR2 SYGVQD (reference sequence). This table comes from immunoSEQ multiplex PCR, and its TCRdb copy is limited to in-frame clones, with some not included. Of over 90,000 clones in the sample, roughly 80% were seen once. Sample: peripheral blood, taken on day 0 of AZD1222 vaccination. The TCR was taken from an adult in good health. V gene TRBV10-1 combines with J gene TRBJ1-1; D is ambiguous. Here the CDR3 reads CASSESTQGTEAFF. In DNA form, the CDR3 reads TGCGCCAGCAGTGAGTCTACACAAGGAACTGAAGCTTTCTTT.